This T cell receptor (beta chain) was identified during a study of beta chain features in type 1 diabetes. Overall study context: The study examined roughly 100 million sorted cells across all samples.

The study, taken as a whole, reports: Moderate yet significant TCRB CDR3 shortening was seen in Type 1 diabetes patients in all four CD4+ subsets.

Staining for CD45RO/CCR7/CD25/CD127/CD95/CD27 allowed sorting of CD4+ naive, central memory, regulatory and stem cell-like memory cells. The CDR3 totals 12 residues. The germline V and J ends were trimmed by 10 bases and 0 bases, with 4 bases remaining between them. Germline V lookup: CDR1 SNHLY, CDR2 FYNNEI. There are a few counts of this clone. Its antigen remains unknown. cDNA synthesis used the whole RNA isolate, giving expressed TCRB sequences. For naive, central memory and regulatory T cell samples, reads averaged roughly 3.7 million. Assay: immunoSEQ multiplex PCR; the TCRdb copy retains only in-frame clones and omits some. Of around 500,000 clones in the sample, over 10% were seen once.

The chain is built from TRBV2 and TRBJ2-6; D gene uncertain. The source material was naive CD4+ T cells from blood. The source is a woman younger than 35 in good health. This CDR3 is CAKDSGANVLTF. CDR3 sequence (DNA): TGTGCCAAAGACTCTGGGGCCAACGTCCTGACTTTC.